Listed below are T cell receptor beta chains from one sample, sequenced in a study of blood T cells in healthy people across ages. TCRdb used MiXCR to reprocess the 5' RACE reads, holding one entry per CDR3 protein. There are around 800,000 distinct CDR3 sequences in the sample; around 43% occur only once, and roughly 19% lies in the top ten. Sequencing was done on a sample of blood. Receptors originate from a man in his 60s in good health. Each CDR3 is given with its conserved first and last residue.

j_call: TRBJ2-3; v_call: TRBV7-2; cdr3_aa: CASSPAFGGGTDTQYF
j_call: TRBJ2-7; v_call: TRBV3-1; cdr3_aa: CASSQADRGSYEQYF
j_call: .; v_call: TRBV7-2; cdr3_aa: CASSLVARVGQTQYF
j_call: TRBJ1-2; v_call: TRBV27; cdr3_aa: CASMGTTTRSYTF
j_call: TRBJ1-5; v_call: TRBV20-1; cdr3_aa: CSARDRQGINQPQHF
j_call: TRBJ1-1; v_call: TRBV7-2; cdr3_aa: CASGIGGVKTEAFF
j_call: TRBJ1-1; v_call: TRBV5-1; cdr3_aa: CASSFAGPDEGEAFF
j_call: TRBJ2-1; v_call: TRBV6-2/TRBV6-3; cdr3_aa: CASSPIGGLSYNEQFF
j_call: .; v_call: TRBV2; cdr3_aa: CAGRHPDGYEQYF
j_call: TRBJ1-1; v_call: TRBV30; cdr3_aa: CAWKVGLGTEAFF
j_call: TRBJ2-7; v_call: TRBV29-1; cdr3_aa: CSAFTGQGHRPNEQYF
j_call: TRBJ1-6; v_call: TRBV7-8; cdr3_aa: CASSDRGWGTASSNSPLHF
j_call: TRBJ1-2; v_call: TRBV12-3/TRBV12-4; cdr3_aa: CASSLGGSGYGYTF
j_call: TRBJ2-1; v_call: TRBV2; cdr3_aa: CASRSAGEQFF
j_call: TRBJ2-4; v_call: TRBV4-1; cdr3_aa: CASSQESMAKVIQYF
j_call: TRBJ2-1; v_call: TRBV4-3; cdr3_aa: CASSQEDRTYNEQFF
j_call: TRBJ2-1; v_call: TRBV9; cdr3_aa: CASGRGGLTGDSREQFF
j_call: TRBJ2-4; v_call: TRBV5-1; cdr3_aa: CASSWGGGNIQYF
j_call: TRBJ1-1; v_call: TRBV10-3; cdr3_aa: CAISEGLNTEAFF
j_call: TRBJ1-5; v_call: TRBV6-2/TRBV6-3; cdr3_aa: CASSYEHSQPQHF
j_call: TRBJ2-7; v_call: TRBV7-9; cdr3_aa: CASSGTPLREQYF
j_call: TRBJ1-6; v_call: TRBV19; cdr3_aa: CASSVGGTGGSPLHF
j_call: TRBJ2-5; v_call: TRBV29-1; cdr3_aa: CSVVRRGDLLTKETQYF
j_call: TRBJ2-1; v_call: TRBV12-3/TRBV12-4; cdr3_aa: CASSFSTGSYNEQFF
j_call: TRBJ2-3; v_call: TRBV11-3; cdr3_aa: CASSPMGVSDTQYF
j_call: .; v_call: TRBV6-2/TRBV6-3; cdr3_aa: CASSRVGSSDEQYF
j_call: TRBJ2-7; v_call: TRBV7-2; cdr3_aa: CASSFGRDYEQYF
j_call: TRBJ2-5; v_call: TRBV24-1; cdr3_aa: CATSETSGGAETQYF
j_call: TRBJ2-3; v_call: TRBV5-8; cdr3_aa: CASSLARAGGLPDTQYF
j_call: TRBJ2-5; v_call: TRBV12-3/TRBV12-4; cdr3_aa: CASRGQVGGETQYF
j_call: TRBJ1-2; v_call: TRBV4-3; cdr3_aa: CASSQGAKGNYGYTF
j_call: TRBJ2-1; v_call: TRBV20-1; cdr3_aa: CSAPGPGRRRDNEQFF
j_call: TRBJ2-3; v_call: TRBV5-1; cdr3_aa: CASSLRGGQSNTDTQYF
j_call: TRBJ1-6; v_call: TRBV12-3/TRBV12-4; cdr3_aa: CASRKQGMDNSPPHF
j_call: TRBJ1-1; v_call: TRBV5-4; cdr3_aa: CASSLEGDEAFF
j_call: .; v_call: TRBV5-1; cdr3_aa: CASSLVGLYGGGQTPYEQYF
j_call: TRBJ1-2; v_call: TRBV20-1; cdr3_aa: CSATDSYGYTF
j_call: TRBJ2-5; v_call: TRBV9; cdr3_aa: CASSPPAAQETQYF
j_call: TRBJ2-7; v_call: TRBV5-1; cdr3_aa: CASSHPGWEDEQYF
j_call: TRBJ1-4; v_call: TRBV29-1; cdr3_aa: CSVAGGEKLFF
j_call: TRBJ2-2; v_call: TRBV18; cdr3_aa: CASSPLAVWTGNTGELFF
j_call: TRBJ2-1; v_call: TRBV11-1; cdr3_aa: CASSLGAIGMGVSSSYNEQFF
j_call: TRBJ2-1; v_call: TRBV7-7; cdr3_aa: CASSRTGGAGEQFF
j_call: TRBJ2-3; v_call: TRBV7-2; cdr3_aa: CASRPGTWPDTQYF
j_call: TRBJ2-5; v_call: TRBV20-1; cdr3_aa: CSARPEWGETQYF
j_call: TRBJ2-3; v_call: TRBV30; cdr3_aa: CALNTQYF
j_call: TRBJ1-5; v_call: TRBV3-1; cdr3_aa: CASSHGTGYQPQHF
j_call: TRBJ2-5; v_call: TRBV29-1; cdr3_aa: CSGLVRQGRETQYF
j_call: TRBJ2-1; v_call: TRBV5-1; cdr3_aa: CASSLELAGGSNEQFF
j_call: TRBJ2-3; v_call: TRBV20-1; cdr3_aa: CSATLRGGALDTQYF
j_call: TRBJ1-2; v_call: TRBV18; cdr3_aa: CASSPPTGFGYTF
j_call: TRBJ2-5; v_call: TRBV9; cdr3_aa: CASSRAGDVQETQYF
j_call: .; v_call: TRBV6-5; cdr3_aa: CAGQASSYEQYF